Each of the 30 T cell receptor beta chains below was sequenced from the same sample in a study of T cell changes during pregnancy in multiple sclerosis. Sequencing was performed with immunoSEQ multiplex PCR; in TCRdb, only in-frame clones are kept and a portion is missing. Of tens of thousands of clones detected, roughly 94% appear once; the ten largest clones hold less than 0.65%. Sample: peripheral blood, taken in the third trimester of pregnancy. Receptor source: a female donor with multiple sclerosis, enrolled in a pregnancy study.

The chain couples TRBV7-9 to TRBJ1-4; tentatively, D is TRBD1 (6 bases). The CDR3 consists of 15 residues. Germline V gene data show CDR1 as SEHNR and CDR2 as FQNEAQ (reference sequence). Trimming removed 4 bases at V and 4 bases at J, with 13 bases between. In nucleotides, the CDR3 is TGTGCCAGCAGCTCAGCTGGGGGCGTTAATGAAAAACTGTTTTTT. The encoded protein is CASSSAGGVNEKLFF.

The DNA of the CDR3 is TGTGCCAGTAGTCCTCTCCAGGGGGGTGTGAGCTACACCTTC. Protein product: CASSPLQGGVSYTF. The chain combines TRBV19 with TRBJ1-2, with TRBD1 identical over 7 bases. Germline V gene lookup returns CDR1 LNHDA and CDR2 SQIVND (reference sequence). V shed 5 bases and J 9 bases; nucleotides not matched to a gene: 12. The CDR3 extends over 14 amino acids.

The chain combines TRBV11-2 with TRBJ1-1; tentative D call: TRBD1 (5 bases). The CDR3 spans 14 residues. The V gene lost 3 bases and the J gene lost 7 bases, with 15 bases spanning the gap. Per germline, CDR1 SGHAT and CDR2 FQNNGV. DNA of the CDR3: TGTGCCAGCAGCTTTGACCGGGTAGGGGTTGAAGCTTTCTTT. Encoded protein: CASSFDRVGVEAFF.

The chain carries TRBV7-2 and TRBJ2-1; 9 bases match TRBD2. Looked up from germline, CDR1 is SGHTA and CDR2 is FQGNSA. The CDR3 runs 14 residues. The ends lost 3 bases at V and 8 bases at J; junction bases unmatched: 5. The CDR3 loop is CASSLSSGAHEQFF. CDR3 nucleotide sequence: TGTGCCAGCAGCTTGTCTAGCGGGGCCCATGAGCAGTTCTTC.

The chain combines TRBV27 with TRBJ2-5; 8 bases agree with TRBD1. Germline CDR1 reads MNHEY; CDR2 reads SMNVEV (reference sequence). V gave up 6 bases and J gave up 4 bases; unmatched junction bases: 10. CDR3 length: 15 residues. The CDR3: CASSLGRGRRETQYF. CDR3 DNA sequence: TGTGCCAGCAGCCTGGGCAGGGGGCGTCGAGAGACCCAGTACTTC.

V gene TRBV7-2 combines with J gene TRBJ1-4, with TRBD1 matching over 7 bases. CDR3 size: 13 residues. The germline gives CDR1 SGHTA, CDR2 FQGNSA. V gave up 8 bases and J gave up 8 bases; unmatched junction bases: 8. The DNA of the CDR3 is TGTGCCAGCCAGACAGGGCATGAGGAAAAACTGTTTTTT. It translates to CASQTGHEEKLFF.

This rearrangement joins TRBV7-9 to TRBJ1-1; unclear D gene. The CDR3 totals 13 residues. V was trimmed by 4 bases and J by 5 bases, leaving 11 bases between them. Germline CDR1 SEHNR, CDR2 FQNEAQ (reference sequence). CDR3 in DNA: TGTGCCAGCAGCTCTACTAGTAAGACTGAAGCTTTCTTT. Its translation: CASSSTSKTEAFF.

This clone was recorded only once. The chain uses TRBV6-1 and TRBJ2-7; possibly TRBD1 for D (6 bases). This CDR3 comprises 14 residues. Germline-derived CDR1 and CDR2 are MNHNS and SASEGT. The germline V and J ends were trimmed by 7 bases and 0 bases, with 13 bases remaining between them. CDR3 protein: CASKGHLSSYEQYF. The CDR3 coding sequence is TGTGCCAGCAAGGGACATCTAAGCTCCTACGAGCAGTACTTC.

V usage is TRBV4-2 and J usage is TRBJ2-5, with D tentatively TRBD2 (6 bases). Deletions cut 0 bases from V and 1 base from J, with 6 bases between. CDR3 length: 14 residues. The V gene's germline CDR1 is LGHNA and CDR2 YNFKEQ. CDR3 loop: CASSQEGLQETQYF. DNA for the CDR3: TGTGCCAGCAGCCAAGAGGGACTCCAAGAGACCCAGTACTTC.

The chain combines TRBV7-6 with TRBJ1-1; TRBD1 might be the D (5 bases). CDR3 length: 15 residues. The V end lost 4 bases, the J end lost 1 base, and 13 bases lay between the germline ends. Germline V gives CDR1 SGHVS, CDR2 FNYEAQ. The CDR3 protein is CASSSGVNRNTEAFF. The CDR3 DNA sequence: TGTGCCAGCAGCTCGGGGGTCAACAGGAACACTGAAGCTTTCTTT.

This rearrangement joins TRBV30 to TRBJ1-5; D unresolved. Germline V gene lookup returns CDR1 GTSNPN and CDR2 SVGIG (reference sequence). The V and J ends lost 1 base and 11 bases respectively, with 21 bases between them. This CDR3 region has 15 residues. CDR3 nucleotide sequence: TGTGCCTGGAGTGCCCCCGAGAGGGAATATCCAGCCCAGCATTTT. Translated: CAWSAPEREYPAQHF.

V and J are TRBV9 and TRBJ2-1; 8 nucleotides align to TRBD1. Trimming removed 0 bases from V and 6 bases from J; junction bases left unmatched: 5. Per germline, CDR1 SGDLS and CDR2 YYNGEE. The CDR3 runs to 15 residues. The CDR3 DNA reads as TGTGCCAGCAGCGTAGGGACAGGGTTCCCCAATGAGCAGTTCTTC. This translates into CASSVGTGFPNEQFF.

This chain joins TRBV4-1 and TRBJ2-1; D is possibly TRBD1 (5 bases). The ends were cut back, 4 bases at V and 10 bases at J, with 17 bases in the middle. The length of the CDR3 is 14 residues. Germline V gene sequence: CDR1 MGHRA, CDR2 YSYEKL. CDR3 residues: CASSRKETVTEQFF. The CDR3 DNA reads as TGCGCCAGCAGCCGAAAGGAGACAGTCACCGAGCAGTTCTTC.

The chain is built from TRBV5-8 and TRBJ1-1; D perhaps matches TRBD1 (6 bases). Trimming left V 3 bases short and J 2 bases short, with 8 bases between. CDR1 is SGHTS, CDR2 YDEGEE, per germline. The length of the CDR3 is 13 residues. CDR3 sequence: CASSWTANTEAFF. The DNA of the CDR3 is TGTGCCAGCAGCTGGACAGCCAACACTGAAGCTTTCTTT. The full variable domain, with the rest looked up from reference TRBV5-8 and TRBJ1-1, is EAGVTQSPTHLIKTRGQQATLRCSPISGHTSVYWYQQALGLGLQFLLWYDEGEERNRGNFPPRFSGRQFPNYSSELNVNALELEDSALYLCASSWTANTEAFFGQGTRLTVV.

The rearrangement joins TRBV6-5 to TRBJ2-7; maybe TRBD1 (5 bases). The germline V gene has CDR1 MNHEY and CDR2 SVGAGI. The CDR3 sequence is 14 residues long. The V end was cut by 0 bases, the J end by 0 bases, with 6 bases between. The CDR3 sequence is CASSYSTASYEQYF. DNA for the CDR3: TGTGCCAGCAGTTACTCGACAGCCTCCTACGAGCAGTACTTC.

The chain joins TRBV7-2 to TRBJ2-1; 10 nucleotides agree with TRBD2. The V segment lost 5 bases and the J segment 7 bases; nucleotides outside the gene matches: 5. The V gene's germline CDR1 is SGHTA and CDR2 FQGNSA. The CDR3 is 14 amino acids. Here the CDR3 DNA reads TGTGCCAGCAGCAGCGGGGGGGCGGTAAATGAGCAGTTCTTC. Residues: CASSSGGAVNEQFF.

The chain uses TRBV11-1 and TRBJ1-1; D remains ambiguous. The CDR3 has 13 residues. Germline V gene data show CDR1 as SGHAT and CDR2 as FQDESV (reference sequence). V lost 1 base, J lost 11 bases, and 14 bases lay in between. CDR3 protein: CASSLVRATWAFF. The CDR3 DNA is TGTGCCAGCAGCTTAGTGCGGGCGACGTGGGCTTTCTTT. The whole variable domain, remainder taken from reference TRBV11-1 and TRBJ1-1, is EAEVAQSPRYKITEKSQAVAFWCDPISGHATLYWYRQILGQGPELLVQFQDESVVDDSQLPKDRFSAERLKGVDSTLKIQPAELGDSAMYLCASSLVRATWAFFGQGTRLTVV.

This clone is a singleton in its sample. This chain uses TRBV30 with TRBJ2-7; D uncertain. Trimming removed 1 base from V and 9 bases from J, with 7 bases in between. The CDR3 is made up of 10 amino acids. The germline CDR1 and CDR2 sequences are GTSNPN and SVGIG (reference sequence). The CDR3 here is CAWSGLRQYF. The CDR3 DNA sequence: TGTGCCTGGAGTGGACTGAGGCAGTACTTC.

The V gene is TRBV27, the J gene TRBJ2-1; TRBD2 is a possible D gene (6 bases). V was pared by 2 bases and J by 9 bases, with 8 bases between. The germline V gene has CDR1 MNHEY and CDR2 SMNVEV (reference sequence). CDR3 size: 12 residues. The CDR3 here is CASSLGGGEQFF. CDR3 DNA: TGTGCCAGCAGTTTAGGGGGAGGTGAGCAGTTCTTC.

V is TRBV7-6 and J is TRBJ1-1; TRBD1 aligns across 9 bases. Germline CDR1 is SGHVS and CDR2 is FNYEAQ. The CDR3 contains 16 residues. The junction had 7 bases not matched to a gene; V was cut back by 5 bases and J by 0 bases. CDR3 nucleotides: TGTGCCAGCAGCCCCCGACAGGGGGGAATGAACACTGAAGCTTTCTTT. It translates to CASSPRQGGMNTEAFF.

This chain links TRBV27 with TRBJ1-2, with 12 bases matching TRBD1. The CDR3 extends over 16 amino acids. The germline CDR1 and CDR2 sequences are MNHEY and SMNVEV (reference sequence). The J segment lost 1 base and the V segment lost 4 bases, leaving 4 bases of the junction unmatched. The CDR3 reads CASSWGQGAFNYGYTF. The CDR3 DNA is TGTGCCAGCAGTTGGGGACAGGGGGCTTTTAACTATGGCTACACCTTC.

The V call is TRBV6-1, the J call TRBJ2-7; D may be TRBD1 (6 bases). The CDR3 length is 13 residues. V lost 5 bases and J 3 bases, leaving 11 bases between the germline ends. Germline values: CDR1 MNHNS, CDR2 SASEGT. The CDR3 nucleotides read TGTGCCAGCAGTCACGGACAGAACTACGAGCAGTACTTC. This gives the protein CASSHGQNYEQYF.

The chain employs TRBV5-1 and TRBJ2-3, with 10 bases that match TRBD1. Germline V lookup: CDR1 SGHRS, CDR2 YFSETQ. Trimming took 1 base from V and 1 from J; bases not matched to a gene: 3. The CDR3 sequence is 16 residues long. CDR3 DNA: TGCGCCAGCAGCTTGAGGGACAGGGGTGGCACAGATACGCAGTATTTT. Its protein is CASSLRDRGGTDTQYF.

This chain joins TRBV6-1 and TRBJ1-1; D uncertain. V gave up 8 bases and J gave up 5 bases, with 6 bases separating them. The CDR3 loop spans 10 amino acids. The germline gives CDR1 MNHNS, CDR2 SASEGT. In DNA, the CDR3 is TGTGCCAGCGTCAGGACTGAAGCTTTCTTT. Its translation: CASVRTEAFF.

The chain couples TRBV9 to TRBJ1-6; D not resolved. CDR1 is SGDLS, CDR2 YYNGEE, per germline. This CDR3 contains 16 residues. Trimming shortened V by 4 bases and J by 1 base, and 12 bases separated the two germline ends. Here the CDR3 reads CASSPEALSYNSPLHF. CDR3 in DNA: TGTGCCAGCAGCCCGGAGGCATTATCCTATAATTCACCCCTCCACTTT. Variable domain in full (rest from reference TRBV9 and TRBJ1-6): DSGVTQTPKHLITATGQRVTLRCSPRSGDLSVYWYQQSLDQGLQFLIQYYNGEERAKGNILERFSAQQFPDLHSELNLSSLELGDSALYFCASSPEALSYNSPLHFGNGTRLTVT.

V gene TRBV4-3 combines with J gene TRBJ2-7; 8 positions match TRBD1. The CDR3 is made up of 15 amino acids. Looked up from germline, CDR1 is LGHNA and CDR2 is YSLEER. The J segment lost 2 bases and the V segment lost 1 base, leaving 4 bases of the junction unmatched. The CDR3 DNA sequence: TGCGCCAGCAGCCAAGCGGCGGGACAGGCCTACGAGCAGTACTTC. Translating it yields CASSQAAGQAYEQYF.

Remarks on this clone: One end of the junction varies from germline; a read error may be responsible. The chain employs TRBV11-2 and TRBJ1-3, with D uncertain. The CDR3 is 16 amino acids. Germline V gene data show CDR1 as SGHAT and CDR2 as FQNNGV. CDR3 amino acids: CASTLSSWAAGNTIYF. The DNA for the CDR3 is TGTGCCAGCACCTTATCTTCTTGGGCAGCCGGAAACACCATATATTTT. Looking up the rest from reference TRBV11-2 and TRBJ1-3 gives the full variable domain: EAGVAQSPRYKIIEKRQSVAFWCNPISGHATLYWYQQILGQGPKLLIQFQNNGVVDDSQLPKDRFSAERLKGVDSTLKIQPAKLEDSAVYLCASTLSSWAAGNTIYFGEGSWLTVV.

This chain connects TRBV10-3 to TRBJ2-7; 9 bases match TRBD1. J was trimmed by 1 base and V by 1 base; bases with no gene match: 8. This CDR3 is built from 17 residues. Per germline, CDR1 ENHRY and CDR2 SYGVKD. For the CDR3, the DNA is TGTGCCATCAGTGAGTTGAGTCCCGGGACAGGGTCCTACGAGCAGTACTTC. Translation: CAISELSPGTGSYEQYF.

The chain carries TRBV7-2 and TRBJ2-1; 11 positions match TRBD2. V dropped 1 base and J dropped 6; count of bases not matched to a gene: 5. The CDR3 runs to 16 residues. CDR1 is SGHTA and CDR2 is FQGNSA in the germline V gene. The CDR3 coding sequence is TGTGCCAGCAGCTTAGGCCTAGCGGGGGGCGGCAATGAGCAGTTCTTC. Amino acid sequence: CASSLGLAGGGNEQFF.

V is TRBV11-3 and J is TRBJ2-3; 8 bases line up with TRBD2. CDR3 length: 15 amino acids. The V gene's germline CDR1 is SGHNT and CDR2 YENEEA. After removal of 5 bases from V and 0 bases from J, the junction contained 4 bases not matched to a gene. The DNA for the CDR3 is TGTGCCAGCAGCCCATTAGCGGGGAGCACAGATACGCAGTATTTT. It is translated as CASSPLAGSTDTQYF.